This T cell receptor (beta chain) was observed in a study of TIL therapy for anti-PD-1-resistant metastatic lung cancer. Study summary: Tumors were harvested before any PD-1/PD-L1 blockade. Whole-study results and caveats: After infusion, TIL clonotypes partly replaced peripheral T cells and declined over months.

Deletions cut 0 bases from V and 1 base from J, with 11 bases between. Per the germline V gene, CDR1 is SGHKS and CDR2 is YYEKEE (reference sequence). The CDR3 is made up of 17 amino acids. Sequencing used immunoSEQ v3. Clones were sequenced by immunoSEQ multiplex PCR, and TCRdb holds only the in-frame ones, with some missing. Of about 19,000 clones in the sample, about three quarters were seen once. This clone was seen a few times. Its specificity is unknown. The sample's time point: pre-treatment sample, taken before nivolumab and TIL therapy. Sequencing was performed on blood, taken at baseline. This chain links TRBV5-5 with TRBJ1-6; no clear D gene. The clonotype comes from a person between 25 and 80 years old with non-small cell lung cancer. CDR3 coding DNA: TGTGCCAGCAGCTTGGAAGGTCAGGCTTCCTATAATTCACCCCTCCACTTT. This encodes CASSLEGQASYNSPLHF.